The present entry profiles one TCR beta chain with its context. Its antigen target is currently unknown. Base qualities are not at hand, and no much larger clone is one base apart. From V the trimming removes 6 bases and from J it removes 3 bases, while the gene matches leave 7 bases of the junction unaccounted for. Spanning cysteine to phenylalanine, the CDR3 consists of 16 amino acids. Of all the DNA, just the CDR3 is kept, 48 bases in frame from base 1. The germline V gene provides CDR1 MDHEN and CDR2 SYDVKM. This sample was included in a study of shared T cell receptors in the human thymus (dated by TCRdb to the early 2020s). For the study in its entirety: The study examined how self-reactive, shared T-cell receptor alpha chains are generated in the human thymus.

Libraries were constructed by the immunoSEQ multiplex PCR assay. Not all clones reach the TCRdb copy of this immuneACCESS table, which keeps in-frame sequences only. Checked studies attribute under half of the gap to unresolved V genes and leave the rest unexplained. For this sample there are about 660,000 clones; around 87% appear just once. The ten largest clones add up to roughly 0.0089% of the sample. This same sample was also taken into another study, of human thymus T cells. The second study reports: In Finland, the donors were immunologically healthy infants who were having open corrective cardiac surgery for congenital heart defects. Thymus tissue was obtained as surgical resects removed during corrective cardiac surgery. Both the thymic and the peripheral blood repertoires appeared to show biased V and J gene segment usage. The related research found that thymic TCR repertoires overlapped highly between unrelated individuals. The study used 7 or 8 infant thymus samples plus four related peripheral blood samples to characterize TCR alpha and beta repertoires. The cohort included six male and a couple of female infants, with donor ages spanning 7 to 244 days. Thymocytes were freed from the tissue by mechanical means and kept at -70 degrees C as pellets of 10-30 million cells. A QIAsymphony instrument was used to extract genomic DNA from frozen cell pellets. TCRB and TCRAD loci were amplified from a standardized quantity of quality-controlled genomic DNA using the immunoSEQ multiplex PCR assay. The amplicons covered the V(D)J region and were long enough to include the CDR3 and to identify the V and J genes. The commercial immunoSEQ service was used to sequence amplicons on an Illumina platform. Primer bias and sequencing errors were corrected as previously described, and TCRAD and TCRB definitions were based on the IMGT database. The repertoires were analysed using immunoSEQ Analyzer 3.0 and VDJTools for basic statistics, V/J segment usage, diversity estimates, rarefaction and pairwise overlap. Diversity was estimated using the Chao1, ChaoE, Efron-Thisted, Shannon and inverse Simpson indices, and was also estimated on datasets down-sampled to the size of the smallest sample. Repertoire overlap was determined by strict matching of CDR3 nucleotide sequence, V gene and J gene, and Jaccard-based multidimensional scaling clustering was applied. On average, thymus samples gave roughly 740,000 unique TCRB clonotypes, whereas blood samples gave roughly 86,000.

Rearrangement joined TRBV28 to TRBJ2-2, with 10 bases matching TRBD1. The sequenced sample consisted of thymocytes. The sequence was collected from a boy under two years old with a congenital heart defect. Donor details come from another sample of the same person, matched by shared clones. The nucleotides are TGTGCCAGCAGCCGCGACAGGGGGCTCGACACCGGGGAGCTGTTTTTT. This is translated as CASSRDRGLDTGELFF.